What follows are 15 T cell receptor beta chains derived from one specimen sequenced in a study of T cells in Graves' hyperthyroidism and ophthalmopathy. Authors of the study amplified TCR beta CDR3 regions from RNA transcripts. A first-round RT-PCR of the TCR CDR3 used the HTBI primer set. Each CDR3 protein is one row after TCRdb ran MiXCR on the multiplex PCR reads. This sample has some 580,000 distinct CDR3 sequences, with more than 15% found just once. Sequenced: blood. These receptors all stem from a middle-aged woman with Graves' ophthalmopathy.

In its sample, this clonotype was seen many times. The rearrangement joins TRBV20-1 to TRBJ2-3, with 14 bases identical to TRBD2. CDR3 length equals 13 residues. Germline CDR1 reads DFQATT; CDR2 reads SNEGSKA (reference sequence). Losses at the gene ends were 5 bases for V and 10 bases for J; bases not matched to a gene: 5. The CDR3 sequence is CSAGTSGRRAQYF. The CDR3 nucleotides read TGCAGTGCTGGGACTAGCGGGAGAAGAGCGCAGTATTTT.

The chain recombines TRBV29-1 with TRBJ1-1; D is ambiguous. V was clipped by 7 bases and J by 5 bases, with 8 bases between them. Germline V CDR1 and CDR2: SQVTM, ANQGSEA. The CDR3 totals 10 residues. The CDR3 is CSGGATEAFF. The CDR3 DNA sequence: TGCAGCGGTGGAGCTACTGAAGCTTTCTTT.

The J gene is TRBJ2-3, the V gene TRBV7-8; TRBD1 agrees at 10 bases. Trimming cost V 6 bases and J 5 bases; bases outside gene matches: 8. The CDR3 extends over 15 amino acids. Per germline, CDR1 SGHVS and CDR2 FQNEAQ. The CDR3 sequence: CASSNARTGGDTQYF. CDR3 in DNA: TGTGCCAGCAGTAACGCGCGGACAGGGGGAGATACGCAGTATTTT. Variable domain in full (rest from reference TRBV7-8 and TRBJ2-3): GAGVSQSPRYKVAKRGQDVALRCDPISGHVSLFWYQQALGQGPEFLTYFQNEAQLDKSGLPSDRFFAERPEGSVSTLKIQRTQQEDSAVYLCASSNARTGGDTQYFGPGTRLTVL.

This clonotype was counted a few times. This sequence joins TRBV9 and TRBJ2-4; 10 bases map to TRBD2. Germline CDR1 and CDR2: SGDLS and YYNGEE. This CDR3 is built from 15 residues. The ends lost 0 bases at V and 8 bases at J; junction bases unmatched: 5. CDR3 sequence (DNA): TGTGCCAGCAGCGTAGGGGCTAGCGGGAGAGACATTCAGTACTTC. Translating it yields CASSVGASGRDIQYF.

The V call is TRBV2, the J call TRBJ2-5, with 7 bases matching TRBD1. Germline values: CDR1 SNHLY, CDR2 FYNNEI. There are 13 residues in the CDR3. The CDR3 DNA reads as TGTGGGTCCTCCCGGGACAGACAAGAGACCCAGTACTTC. It specifies CGSSRDRQETQYF.

This clonotype was seen at least ten times. The J gene is TRBJ2-7, the V gene TRBV11-2; D is tentatively TRBD1 or TRBD2 (5 bases each). Trimming took off 11 bases at V and 2 bases at J, with 16 bases between the two ends. CDR3 length equals 13 residues. The germline V gene encodes CDR1 SGHAT and CDR2 FQNNGV. CDR3 region: CASARGSTYEQYF. The CDR3, as DNA: TGTGCCTCCGCCCGGGGCAGTACCTACGAGCAGTACTTC.

This clonotype was detected many times. The CDR3 reads CASSLGGMDWDEQFF. DNA of the CDR3: TGTGCCAGCAGCTTAGGCGGGATGGACTGGGATGAGCAGTTCTTC. The chain is built from TRBV7-2 and TRBJ2-1, with D perhaps TRBD2 (6 bases). The CDR3 length is 15 residues. The germline V gene has CDR1 SGHTA and CDR2 FQGNSA. The germline V and J ends were trimmed by 1 base and 8 bases, with 15 bases remaining between them.

The CDR3 nucleotides read TGTGCCAGCAGCTTATGGTCGGGTACACCCCTCCACTTT. This translates into CASSLWSGTPLHF. V is TRBV7-3 and J is TRBJ1-6; D is undetermined. Germline-derived CDR1 and CDR2 are SGHTA and FQGTGA. This CDR3 contains 13 residues. Trimming left V 2 bases short and J 11 bases short, with 10 bases between.

This clonotype was seen repeatedly, ten times or more. The chain recombines TRBV24-1 with TRBJ2-2; the D is unclear. CDR1 and CDR2 (germline): KGHDR, SFDVKD. The CDR3 is 14 amino acids. Trimming took 5 bases from V and 2 from J, leaving 8 bases between them. This CDR3 reads CATSASLNTGELFF. The CDR3 DNA sequence: TGTGCCACCAGTGCGTCCCTAAACACCGGGGAGCTGTTTTTT.

This clonotype was recorded many times. The gene calls are TRBV3-1 and TRBJ1-2; 7 bases align to TRBD1. The CDR3 is 12 residues long. With V trimmed by 4 bases and J by 6 bases, 2 bases remained unmatched. Germline CDR1 is LGHDT and CDR2 is YNNKEL (reference sequence). In DNA, the CDR3 is TGTGCCAGCAGCCGGGACAGTGATGGCTACACCTTC. This codes for CASSRDSDGYTF.

The chain employs TRBV28 and TRBJ1-5; D is perhaps TRBD1 (6 bases). Trimming took off 3 bases at V and 9 bases at J, with 12 bases between the two ends. Germline V gene sequence: CDR1 MDHEN, CDR2 SYDVKM. The CDR3 consists of 13 residues. The CDR3 spells CASSLNRVRPQHF. CDR3 coding DNA: TGTGCCAGCAGTTTGAACAGGGTACGGCCCCAGCATTTT.

This clonotype has just one count. A much larger clone lies a single base off, so this may be a read error. The chain carries TRBV6-9 and TRBJ1-1; D gene uncertain. Germline V gene data show CDR1 as MNHGY and CDR2 as SVAAGI. This CDR3 is 14 amino acids long. The V end was cut by 4 bases, the J end by 0 bases, with 9 bases between. CDR3 protein: CASSSSPLNTEAFF. CDR3 bases: TGTGCCAGCAGTTCCTCCCCCCTGAACACTGAAGCTTTCTTT.

This clonotype turned up a few times. The chain uses TRBV28 and TRBJ2-6; D gene ambiguous. Germline V lookup: CDR1 MDHEN, CDR2 SYDVKM. CDR3 length equals 13 residues. The ends were cut back, 11 bases at V and 0 bases at J, with 8 bases in the middle. The CDR3 DNA reads TGTGCCGTCCGGAGCTCTGGGGCCAACGTCCTGACTTTC. Protein: CAVRSSGANVLTF.

This chain joins TRBV6-1 and TRBJ2-3; tentative D call: TRBD2 (6 bases). V lost 4 bases to trimming and J lost 6 bases, with 20 bases between them. The length of the CDR3 is 16 residues. Germline V gene data show CDR1 as MNHNS and CDR2 as SASEGT. This CDR3 reads CASSASTSPRVDTQYF. The CDR3 DNA reads TGTGCCAGCAGTGCAAGTACTAGCCCCAGGGTGGATACGCAGTATTTT.

Many counts were recorded for this clonotype. The chain couples TRBV20-1 to TRBJ2-5; 10 nucleotides agree with TRBD2. V trimming: 2 bases; J trimming: 5 bases; junction bases outside the gene matches: 5. The germline CDR1 and CDR2 sequences are DFQATT and SNEGSKA (reference sequence). There are 14 residues in the CDR3. CDR3 residues: CSARSGLAHETQYF. The CDR3 nucleotides read TGCAGTGCTAGATCGGGACTAGCGCACGAGACCCAGTACTTC.